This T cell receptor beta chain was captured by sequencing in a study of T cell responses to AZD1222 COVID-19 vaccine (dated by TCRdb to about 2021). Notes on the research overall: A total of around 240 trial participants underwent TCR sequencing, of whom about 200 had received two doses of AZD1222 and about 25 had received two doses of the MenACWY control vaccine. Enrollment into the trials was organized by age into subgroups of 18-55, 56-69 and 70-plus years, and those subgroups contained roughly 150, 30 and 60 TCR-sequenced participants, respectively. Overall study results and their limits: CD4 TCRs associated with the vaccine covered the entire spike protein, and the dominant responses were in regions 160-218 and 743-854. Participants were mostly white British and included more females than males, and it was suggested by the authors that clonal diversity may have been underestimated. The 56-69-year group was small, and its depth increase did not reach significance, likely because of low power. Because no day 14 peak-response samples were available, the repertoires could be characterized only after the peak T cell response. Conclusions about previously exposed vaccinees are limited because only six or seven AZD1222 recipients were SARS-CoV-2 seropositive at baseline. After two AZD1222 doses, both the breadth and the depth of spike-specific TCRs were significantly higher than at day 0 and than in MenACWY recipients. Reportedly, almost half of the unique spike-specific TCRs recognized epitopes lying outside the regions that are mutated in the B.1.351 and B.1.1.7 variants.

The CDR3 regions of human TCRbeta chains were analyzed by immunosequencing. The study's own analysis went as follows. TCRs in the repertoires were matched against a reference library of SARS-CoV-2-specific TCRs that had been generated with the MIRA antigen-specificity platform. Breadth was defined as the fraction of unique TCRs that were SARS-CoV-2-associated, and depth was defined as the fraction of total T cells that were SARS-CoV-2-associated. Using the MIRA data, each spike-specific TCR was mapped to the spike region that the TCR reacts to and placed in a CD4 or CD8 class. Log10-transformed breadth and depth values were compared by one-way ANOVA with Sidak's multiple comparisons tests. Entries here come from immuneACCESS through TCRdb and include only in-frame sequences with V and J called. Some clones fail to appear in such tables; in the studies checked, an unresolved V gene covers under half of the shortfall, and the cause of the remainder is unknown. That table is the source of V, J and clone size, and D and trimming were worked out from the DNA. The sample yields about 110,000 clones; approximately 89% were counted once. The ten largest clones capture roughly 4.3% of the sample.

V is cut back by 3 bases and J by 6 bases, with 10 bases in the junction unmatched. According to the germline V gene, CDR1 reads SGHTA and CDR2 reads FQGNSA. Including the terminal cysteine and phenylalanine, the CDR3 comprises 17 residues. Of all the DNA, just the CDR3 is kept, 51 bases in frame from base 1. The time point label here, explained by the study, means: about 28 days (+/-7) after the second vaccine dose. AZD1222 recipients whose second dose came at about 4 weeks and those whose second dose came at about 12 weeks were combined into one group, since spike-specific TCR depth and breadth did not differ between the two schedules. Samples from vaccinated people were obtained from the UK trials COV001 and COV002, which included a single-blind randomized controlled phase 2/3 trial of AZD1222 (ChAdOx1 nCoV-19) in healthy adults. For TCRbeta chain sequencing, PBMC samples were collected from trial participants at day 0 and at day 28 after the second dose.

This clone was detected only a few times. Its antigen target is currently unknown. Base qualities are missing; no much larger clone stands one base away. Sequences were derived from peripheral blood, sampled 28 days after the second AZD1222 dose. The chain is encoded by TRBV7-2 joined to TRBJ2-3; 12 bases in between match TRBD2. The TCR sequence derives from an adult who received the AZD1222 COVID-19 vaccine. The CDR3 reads CASSFPSTSGSEDTQYF. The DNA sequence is TGTGCCAGCAGCTTTCCCTCGACTAGCGGGAGTGAGGATACGCAGTATTTT. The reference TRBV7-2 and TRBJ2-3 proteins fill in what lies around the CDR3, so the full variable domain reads GAGVSQSPSNKVTEKGKDVELRCDPISGHTALYWYRQSLGQGLEFLIYFQGNSAPDKSGLPSDRFSAERTGGSVSTLTIQRTQQEDSAVYLCASSFPSTSGSEDTQYFGPGTRLTVL.